The 4 T cell receptor beta chains below come from one sample, sequenced in a study of cytomegalovirus exposure and HLA in healthy donors. PCR involved 60 Vbeta and 13 Jbeta primers. Generated by immunoSEQ multiplex PCR, the TCRdb table keeps only in-frame clones and is missing some. This sample has about 150,000 clones, with over 60% found just once. The specimen sequenced was PBMCs. These receptors originate from a middle-aged man in good health and CMV-seropositive.

Written as DNA, the CDR3 is TGCGCCAAGGGACTACCCAGCACAGATACGCAGTATTTT. It yields the protein CAKGLPSTDTQYF. The J gene is TRBJ2-3, the V gene TRBV23-1, with 7 bases matching TRBD2. TRBV23-1 is assigned to the ORF class and has an uncertain function. This CDR3 spans 13 amino acids. Germline trimming cut 10 bases from V and 0 bases from J; bases unmatched to any gene: 4.

This clone showed up just once. The chain recombines TRBV19 with TRBJ2-5; weak D call: TRBD2 (6 bases). The germline CDR1 and CDR2 sequences are LNHDA and SQIVND (reference sequence). The CDR3 runs 14 residues. The V and J ends lost 6 bases and 1 base respectively, with 12 bases between them. The CDR3 DNA follows: TGTGCCAGTAGCGGGAGAAGGATCCAAGAGACCCAGTACTTC. As protein: CASSGRRIQETQYF.

This clone has only a few counts. The chain employs TRBV4-2 and TRBJ2-5; TRBD1 might be the D (7 bases). Germline V gene lookup returns CDR1 LGHNA and CDR2 YNFKEQ. The CDR3 sequence is 17 residues long. Between the trimmed V and J ends, which lost 4 bases and 2 bases, there was a span of 20 bases. The CDR3 loop is CASSPHGGGGGQETQYF. In DNA, the CDR3 is TGTGCCAGCAGCCCCCACGGCGGAGGGGGCGGGCAAGAGACCCAGTACTTC.

Worth noting for this clone: A read error may produce the germline difference seen at one junction end. The V and J genes are TRBV7-9 and TRBJ2-1; no definite D call. The CDR3 totals 14 residues. Germline CDR1 is SEHNR and CDR2 is FQNEAQ (reference sequence). CDR3 in amino acids: CSSSSGGSYNEQFF. Here the CDR3 DNA reads TGTTCCAGCAGCTCTGGCGGCTCCTACAATGAGCAGTTCTTC. Full variable domain (outside the CDR3, taken from reference TRBV7-9 and TRBJ2-1): DTGVSQNPRHKITKRGQNVTFRCDPISEHNRLYWYRQTLGQGPEFLTYFQNEAQLEKSRLLSDRFSAERPKGSFSTLEIQRTEQGDSAMYLCSSSSGGSYNEQFFGPGTRLTVL.